These 19 T cell receptor beta chains came from one sample sequenced in a study of blood T cell repertoires in COVID-19. TCRdb's copy holds only in-frame clones and misses some; the assay was immunoSEQ multiplex PCR. Of about 190,000 clones in the sample, approximately 82% were seen once. Sequencing was done on a sample of peripheral blood. The receptors were gathered from a woman of 80 years or more with active or convalescent COVID-19.

The chain is built from TRBV28 and TRBJ1-3, with TRBD1 matching over 7 bases. CDR1 is MDHEN and CDR2 is SYDVKM in the germline V gene. V lost 4 bases to trimming and J lost 1 base; unmatched junction nucleotides: 4. The CDR3 runs 15 residues. In DNA, the CDR3 is TGTGCCAGCAGTTCAGGGGGTTATTCTGGAAACACCATATATTTT. Translated: CASSSGGYSGNTIYF.

About this clone itself: The junction and the germline gene differ at one end; a read error may be behind it. The same CDR3 also results from other DNA sequences found in this sample. J is TRBJ1-3 and V is TRBV28; 7 bases align to TRBD1. CDR1 is MDHEN and CDR2 is SYDVKM in the germline V gene. There are 15 residues in the CDR3. The CDR3 nucleotides read TGTGCTAGCAGTCCCCCAGGGGGCTCTGGAAACACCATATATTTT. Its translation: CASSPPGGSGNTIYF.

CDR3 DNA sequence: TGCAGTGCTAGTTATACATCTGAAGCTTTCTTT. Translating it yields CSASYTSEAFF. J is TRBJ1-1 and V is TRBV20-1; D unresolved. Germline values: CDR1 DFQATT, CDR2 SNEGSKA (reference sequence). The CDR3 spans 11 residues. V lost 3 bases and J lost 6, with 8 bases in between.

This clone has just a few counts. The gene calls are TRBV5-4 and TRBJ1-2, with TRBD1 as a possible D gene (5 bases). From germline, CDR1 is SGHNT and CDR2 YYREEE (reference sequence). This CDR3 spans 15 amino acids. Trimming removed 4 bases from V and 8 bases from J, with 21 bases in between. DNA of the CDR3: TGTGCCAGCAGCCCTATCCGACAGTCGAATTACGGCTACACCTTC. Translating gives CASSPIRQSNYGYTF.

The chain has TRBV28 and TRBJ1-1, with D uncertain. Germline CDR1 is MDHEN and CDR2 is SYDVKM. V lost 5 bases, J lost 11 bases, and 15 bases lay in between. The CDR3 spans 12 residues. DNA of the CDR3: TGTGCCAGCAGTCCTCCGGGAGGAGGGGCTTTCTTT. Encoded protein: CASSPPGGGAFF.

The V call is TRBV5-1, the J call TRBJ1-1, with D maybe TRBD1 (6 bases). V lost 4 bases, J lost 1 base, and 11 bases lay in between. This CDR3 has 14 residues. The germline V gene has CDR1 SGHRS and CDR2 YFSETQ. CDR3 in amino acids: CASSTRGQNTEAFF. CDR3 sequence (DNA): TGCGCCAGCAGCACAAGGGGACAGAACACTGAAGCTTTCTTT.

The CDR3 protein is CAISDDRGDQPQHF. CDR3 bases: TGTGCCATCAGTGACGACAGGGGTGATCAGCCCCAGCATTTT. The chain links TRBV10-3 to TRBJ1-5; TRBD1 agrees at 8 bases. Trimming removed 3 bases from V and 5 bases from J; junction bases left unmatched: 3. The germline CDR1 and CDR2 sequences are ENHRY and SYGVKD. The CDR3 contains 14 residues.

This clone came up a few times. The rearrangement uses TRBV5-4 and TRBJ2-1, with TRBD1 matching over 9 bases. Looked up from germline, CDR1 is SGHNT and CDR2 is YYREEE (reference sequence). V was clipped by 4 bases and J by 1 base; unmatched bases: 3. The CDR3 consists of 15 residues. CDR3 nucleotides: TGTGCCAGCAGCAGGACAGGGGTGTCCTACAATGAGCAGTTCTTC. Protein: CASSRTGVSYNEQFF. Together with reference TRBV5-4 and TRBJ2-1, the CDR3 gives the full variable domain: ETGVTQSPTHLIKTRGQQVTLRCSSQSGHNTVSWYQQALGQGPQFIFQYYREEENGRGNFPPRFSGLQFPNYSSELNVNALELDDSALYLCASSRTGVSYNEQFFGPGTRLTVL.

The rearrangement uses TRBV2 and TRBJ1-1, with a tentative D call TRBD1 (5 bases). The CDR3 extends over 13 amino acids. CDR1 and CDR2 from the germline V gene are SNHLY and FYNNEI. V was cut by 6 bases and J by 4 bases, with 12 bases left in between. In DNA, the CDR3 is TGTGCCAGCAGCGGGACTGCGGGCACTGAAGCTTTCTTT. This translates into CASSGTAGTEAFF.

V is TRBV10-3 and J is TRBJ2-7; 10 nucleotides match TRBD1. Trimming at V came to 7 bases and at J to 5 bases, leaving 2 bases not matched to a gene. The CDR3 has 12 residues. The germline V gene encodes CDR1 ENHRY and CDR2 SYGVKD. CDR3 in DNA: TGTGCCATCATGGGACAGGGGCACGAGCAGTACTTC. Translation: CAIMGQGHEQYF.

The chain recombines TRBV6-6 with TRBJ1-2; TRBD1 matches 9 bases. V trimming: 5 bases; J trimming: 0 bases; junction bases outside the gene matches: 13. CDR3 length: 18 amino acids. Germline loops: CDR1 MNHNY, CDR2 SVGAGI (reference sequence). CDR3 sequence: CASSPSGQGIGSNYGYTF. The CDR3 nucleotides are TGTGCCAGCAGTCCCTCGGGACAGGGAATCGGATCTAACTATGGCTACACCTTC.

The rearrangement links TRBV6-1 to TRBJ2-1; 7 bases align to TRBD2. This CDR3 is built from 15 residues. Germline trimming cut 2 bases from V and 4 bases from J; bases unmatched to any gene: 5. From germline, CDR1 is MNHNS and CDR2 SASEGT. The CDR3 region has the DNA TGTGCCAGCAGTGAAATTGGTAGCGGGTACAATGAGCAGTTCTTC. Protein sequence: CASSEIGSGYNEQFF.

The CDR3 nucleotides read TGTGCCAGCAGCCCGGCGGGGGGAGACACAGATACGCAGTATTTT. Residues: CASSPAGGDTDTQYF. This chain uses TRBV4-2 with TRBJ2-3; TRBD2 aligns across 8 bases. V shed 4 bases, J shed 2 bases, and the junction held 5 bases outside the gene matches. CDR1 LGHNA and CDR2 YNFKEQ come from the germline V gene. This CDR3 is built from 15 residues.

The chain couples TRBV15 to TRBJ2-7; 7 positions agree with TRBD2. The germline CDR1 and CDR2 sequences are LNHNV and YYDKDF (reference sequence). After removal of 0 bases from V and 7 bases from J, the junction contained 9 bases not matched to a gene. CDR3 size: 15 residues. The CDR3 sequence is CATSRDGEGSREQYF. The CDR3 nucleotides read TGTGCCACCAGCAGAGATGGGGAGGGCTCGCGGGAGCAGTACTTC. Variable domain in full (rest from reference TRBV15 and TRBJ2-7): DAMVIQNPRYQVTQFGKPVTLSCSQTLNHNVMYWYQQKSSQAPKLLFHYYDKDFNNEADTPDNFQSRRPNTSFCFLDIRSPGLGDTAMYLCATSRDGEGSREQYFGPGTRLTVT.

J is TRBJ2-2 and V is TRBV5-1, with 9 bases identical to TRBD1. Per the germline V gene, CDR1 is SGHRS and CDR2 is YFSETQ. Unmatched junction bases numbered 5, after V lost 2 bases and J lost 3 bases. CDR3 length: 16 residues. The CDR3 loop is CASSLTDRGDTGELFF. The DNA of the CDR3 is TGCGCCAGCAGCTTAACAGACAGGGGGGACACCGGGGAGCTGTTTTTT.

This sequence joins TRBV19 and TRBJ1-4; D remains ambiguous. This CDR3 is built from 15 residues. Germline V gives CDR1 LNHDA, CDR2 SQIVND (reference sequence). The V gene lost 3 bases and the J gene lost 0 bases, with 8 bases spanning the gap. The CDR3 DNA sequence: TGTGCCAGTAGTATCCTGAGCACAACTAATGAAAAACTGTTTTTT. It is translated as CASSILSTTNEKLFF.

This chain links TRBV7-6 with TRBJ1-4; 11 bases align to TRBD1. Per the germline V gene, CDR1 is SGHVS and CDR2 is FNYEAQ. The CDR3 length is 16 residues. Trimming cost V 5 bases and J 6 bases; bases outside gene matches: 8. CDR3 protein: CASSLLPGQGDEKLFF. For the CDR3, the DNA is TGTGCCAGCAGCCTACTACCGGGACAGGGGGATGAAAAACTGTTTTTT.

The chain is built from TRBV2 and TRBJ2-7, with D perhaps TRBD1 (5 bases). The germline V gene encodes CDR1 SNHLY and CDR2 FYNNEI. Trimming shortened V by 7 bases and J by 6 bases, and 13 bases separated the two germline ends. This CDR3 region has 12 residues. The CDR3 DNA reads TGTGCCAGCACCGATCAGGGTGGCGAGCAGTACTTC. This codes for CASTDQGGEQYF.

The chain links TRBV5-1 to TRBJ1-2; no firm D call. Per germline, CDR1 SGHRS and CDR2 YFSETQ. V was trimmed by 4 bases and J by 4 bases, leaving 11 bases between them. The CDR3 length is 13 residues. CDR3 sequence: CASSSGILYGYTF. The CDR3 bases are TGCGCCAGCAGCAGCGGGATTCTCTATGGCTACACCTTC.